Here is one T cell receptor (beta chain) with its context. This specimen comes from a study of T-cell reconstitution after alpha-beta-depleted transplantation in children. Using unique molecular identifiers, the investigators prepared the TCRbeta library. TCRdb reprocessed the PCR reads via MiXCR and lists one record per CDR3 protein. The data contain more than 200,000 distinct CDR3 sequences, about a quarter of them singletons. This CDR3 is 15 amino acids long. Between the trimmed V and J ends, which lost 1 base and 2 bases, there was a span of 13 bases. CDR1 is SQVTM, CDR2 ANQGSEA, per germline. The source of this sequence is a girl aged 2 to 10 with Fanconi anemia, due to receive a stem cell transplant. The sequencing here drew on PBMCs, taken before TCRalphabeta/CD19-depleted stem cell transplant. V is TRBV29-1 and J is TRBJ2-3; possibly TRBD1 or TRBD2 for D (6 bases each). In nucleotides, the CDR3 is TGCAGCGTTGAAGTTGGGGGGCTACACACAGATACGCAGTATTTT. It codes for CSVEVGGLHTDTQYF.